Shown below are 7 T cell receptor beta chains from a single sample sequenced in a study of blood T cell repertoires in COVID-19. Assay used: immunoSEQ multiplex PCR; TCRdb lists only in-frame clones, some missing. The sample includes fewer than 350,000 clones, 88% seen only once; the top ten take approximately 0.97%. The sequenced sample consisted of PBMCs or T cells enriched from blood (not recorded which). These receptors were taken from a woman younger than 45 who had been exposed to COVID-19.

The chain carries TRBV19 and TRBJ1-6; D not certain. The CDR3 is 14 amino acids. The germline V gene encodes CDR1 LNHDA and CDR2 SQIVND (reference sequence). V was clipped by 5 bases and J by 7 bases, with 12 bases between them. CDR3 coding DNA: TGTGCCAGTAGTCAAGTCAGCGACAATTCACCCCTCCACTTT. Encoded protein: CASSQVSDNSPLHF.

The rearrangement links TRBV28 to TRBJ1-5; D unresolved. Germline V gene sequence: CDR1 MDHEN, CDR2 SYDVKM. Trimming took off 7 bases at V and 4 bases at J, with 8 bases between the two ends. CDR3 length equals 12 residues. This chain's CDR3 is CASTSLNQPQHF. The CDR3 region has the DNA TGTGCCAGCACCTCCCTGAATCAGCCCCAGCATTTT.

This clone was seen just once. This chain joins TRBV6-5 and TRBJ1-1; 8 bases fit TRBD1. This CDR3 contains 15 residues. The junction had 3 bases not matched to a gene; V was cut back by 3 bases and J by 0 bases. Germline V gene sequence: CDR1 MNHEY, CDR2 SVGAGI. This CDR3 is CASSYDRGMNTEAFF. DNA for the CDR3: TGTGCCAGCAGTTATGACAGGGGCATGAACACTGAAGCTTTCTTT.

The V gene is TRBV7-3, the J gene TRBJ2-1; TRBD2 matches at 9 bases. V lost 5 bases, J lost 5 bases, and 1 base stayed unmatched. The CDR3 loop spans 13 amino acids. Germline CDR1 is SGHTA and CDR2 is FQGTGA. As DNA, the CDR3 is TGTGCCAGCAGCCGGACTAGCGACAATGAGCAGTTCTTC. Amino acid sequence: CASSRTSDNEQFF.

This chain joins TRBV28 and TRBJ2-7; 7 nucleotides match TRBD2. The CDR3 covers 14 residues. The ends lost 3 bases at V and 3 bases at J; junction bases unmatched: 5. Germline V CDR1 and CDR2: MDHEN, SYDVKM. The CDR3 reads CASSLGEGFYEQYF. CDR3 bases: TGTGCCAGCAGTTTGGGGGAGGGCTTCTACGAGCAGTACTTC. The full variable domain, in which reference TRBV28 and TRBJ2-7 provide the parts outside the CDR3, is DVKVTQSSRYLVKRTGEKVFLECVQDMDHENMFWYRQDPGLGLRLIYFSYDVKMKEKGDIPEGYSVSREKKERFSLILESASTNQTSMYLCASSLGEGFYEQYFGPGTRLTVT.

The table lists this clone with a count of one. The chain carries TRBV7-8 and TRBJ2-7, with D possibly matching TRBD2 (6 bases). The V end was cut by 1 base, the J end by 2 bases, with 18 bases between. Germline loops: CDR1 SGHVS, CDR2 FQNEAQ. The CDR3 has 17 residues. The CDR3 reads CASSLVAGLTNTYEQYF. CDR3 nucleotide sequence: TGTGCCAGCAGCTTAGTGGCGGGACTCACAAACACCTACGAGCAGTACTTC.

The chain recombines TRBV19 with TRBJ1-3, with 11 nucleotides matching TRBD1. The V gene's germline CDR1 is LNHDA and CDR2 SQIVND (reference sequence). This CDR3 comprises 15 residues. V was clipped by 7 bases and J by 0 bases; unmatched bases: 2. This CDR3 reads CASTGTGGSGNTIYF. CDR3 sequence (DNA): TGTGCCAGTACCGGGACAGGGGGCTCTGGAAACACCATATATTTT. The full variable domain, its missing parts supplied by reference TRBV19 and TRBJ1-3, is DGGITQSPKYLFRKEGQNVTLSCEQNLNHDAMYWYRQDPGQGLRLIYYSQIVNDFQKGDIAEGYSVSREKKESFPLTVTSAQKNPTAFYLCASTGTGGSGNTIYFGEGSWLTVV.